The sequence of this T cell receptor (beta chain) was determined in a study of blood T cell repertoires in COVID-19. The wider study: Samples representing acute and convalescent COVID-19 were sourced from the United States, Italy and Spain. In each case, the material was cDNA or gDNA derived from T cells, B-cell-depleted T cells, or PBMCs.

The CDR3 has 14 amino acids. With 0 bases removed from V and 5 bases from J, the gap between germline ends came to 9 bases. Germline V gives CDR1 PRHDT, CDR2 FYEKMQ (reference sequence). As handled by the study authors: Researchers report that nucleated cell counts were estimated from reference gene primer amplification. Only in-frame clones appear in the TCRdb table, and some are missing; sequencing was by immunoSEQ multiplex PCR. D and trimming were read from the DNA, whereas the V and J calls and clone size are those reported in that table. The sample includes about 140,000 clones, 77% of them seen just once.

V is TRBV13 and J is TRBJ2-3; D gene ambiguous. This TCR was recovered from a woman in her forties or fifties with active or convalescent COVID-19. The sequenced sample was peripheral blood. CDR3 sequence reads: CASSLGARGDTQYF. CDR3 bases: TGTGCCAGCAGCTTAGGGGCCCGTGGAGATACGCAGTATTTT.